This paragraph covers one T cell receptor beta chain sequence. Its cognate antigen has yet to be identified. The CDR3 measures 13 amino acids from cysteine to phenylalanine. The coding DNA is unavailable. Based on the germline V gene, the CDR1 and CDR2 sequences are MNHNS and SASEGT. Sequencing was performed on an Illumina HiSeq 2000. 5'RACE template switching, by which a universal primer site and unique molecular identifiers were added, was used to make TCR beta cDNA libraries. cDNA synthesis was primed from the TCR beta constant segment and was followed by two successive PCR amplification steps. Per the source publication's procedure: MIGEC was used to demultiplex reads and group the reads by UMI, and MiTCR was used to assemble and quantify clonotypes. To remove erroneous sequences, TCR cDNA sequences were retained only when supported by two or more reads. The tcR package was used for downstream repertoire analysis, and clonotypes were matched between fractions using CDR3 nucleotide sequence together with V segment. VDJmatch was used to annotate antigen specificity against VDJdb, with one amino acid substitution allowed in CDR3. The reads were reprocessed in TCRdb, with one entry per CDR3 protein sequence and no accompanying DNA. TCRdb, rather than the study authors, made the V and J calls. The table for this sample lists 200,000 to 300,000 distinct CDR3 sequences. The top ten hold 4.2% of the sample.

To determine HCMV serostatus, a commercial ELISA kit was used to detect HCMV-specific IgG in serum. Ficoll density gradient centrifugation was used to isolate peripheral blood mononuclear cells from blood. The sample comes from a study of T cells expressing NK-cell markers (dated by TCRdb to about 2020). Describing the broader study: In sorted CD3+CD56+NKG2C+, CD3+CD56+NKG2C- and CD3+CD56-NKG2C+ T-cell subsets from eight or nine donors, TCR beta-chain repertoires were profiled. Among the eight sequenced donors, seven were HCMV-seropositive and one was HCMV-seronegative. The study sequenced eight donors, all healthy volunteers chosen at random: three men and five women. The libraries were sequenced on Illumina HiSeq 2000/2500, MiSeq or NextSeq, producing 2 x 150 bp reads. What the research found in general, with its limitations: It remained unclear whether the expanded NKG2C-expressing T cell clones were specific for HCMV antigens. Those dominant clonotypes were again the most abundant among CD3+CD56-NKG2C+ cells in a handful of donors, at about 28.3-60.1%. For more than 5 donors, the dominant CD3+CD56+NKG2C+ clonotypes were among the top 10 CD8+ clonotypes and accounted for about 1.0-7.5% of CD8+ T cells.

The TCR was taken from a woman aged 18 to 75 in good health. This chain joins TRBV6-1 to TRBJ1-1; TCRdb gives TRBD1 as the D gene, but with no DNA this cannot be confirmed. The sample comprised blood T cells: a sorted CD56 or NKG2C T cell subset, CD4+ or CD8+ T cells, or bulk PBMC T cells (not recorded which). CDR3 reads: CASSPRVGTEAFF.